This TCR beta chain was recorded in a study of T-cell memory formation after mild COVID-19 (dated by TCRdb to the early 2020s). As for the study more broadly: TCR sequence clusters from the two donors were largely donor specific. The cohort comprised two young, previously healthy adult volunteers, one female and one male. In two donors, T-cell clones that expanded and contracted after mild COVID-19 were followed by sequencing TCRalpha and TCRbeta repertoires longitudinally.

TCRdb names Illumina NovaSeq 6000 as the instrument used. TCRalpha and TCRbeta cDNA libraries were built by 5'RACE with constant-segment primers, adding sample barcodes and unique molecular identifiers. RNA was extracted from every sample with Trizol reagent. The libraries were amplified in two PCR steps, and the second step added a second sample barcode and Illumina TruSeq adapters. The libraries were sequenced on an Illumina NovaSeq using 2 x 150 bp paired-end reads. The authors' pipeline ran thus. Demultiplexing of reads and collapsing into UMI-guided consensus sequences were performed with migec v1.2.7. Using mixcr v2.1.11, the UMI consensuses were aligned to TRA and TRB V and J templates and assembled into clonotypes. A clonotype was counted as expanded or contracted only if both edgeR and NoisET called the change significant, with noise models trained on biological replicates. For edgeR calls, a false discovery rate-adjusted p below 0.01 and a log2 fold-change threshold of 1 were applied. As an exploratory analysis of dynamics, max-normalized trajectories of the 1000 most abundant clonotypes were examined by PCA with hierarchical clustering. Separately sequenced CD4+ and CD8+ repertoires were used to assign the CD4 or CD8 phenotype of responding clones. In-frame beta chains were kept once TCRdb had trimmed the public reads at Q25 with fastp and called clones with MiXCR. Rows merge per CDR3 protein into single entries with the most common DNA and genes. The V and J calls were not made by the authors but by TCRdb's processing. This sample has about 410,000 distinct CDR3 sequences in its table, and around 17% of those were observed once. The biggest ten clones account for roughly 21% of the sample.

Ficoll-Paque density gradient centrifugation was the method used to isolate PBMCs. Regarding this clonotype: The antigen it recognizes is unknown. Compared with germline, one end of the junction differs, possibly owing to a read error.

Study-wide conclusions, independent of this receptor: Some responding clones were found in pre-infection memory, which suggests that pre-existing cross-reactive memory T cells took part in the SARS-CoV-2 response. Only a couple of mild cases were covered by the study, and larger cohorts that include severe cases with pre-infection samples were considered necessary. Contracting CD4+ clones were found mainly in CM and EM memory subsets, while CD8+ clones were enriched in EMRA. Clones that contracted from day 15 to 85 showed balanced CD4/CD8 phenotypes, whereas a second wave of clones that expanded from day 15 to 37 leaned towards CD4+. Whether the second-wave clones peaking on day 37 were SARS-CoV-2 specific was not confirmed.

The CDR3 measures 15 amino acids from cysteine to phenylalanine. Only CDR3 DNA is held: 45 bases, read in frame from base 1. The germline V gene specifies SGHTA as CDR1 and FQGNSA as CDR2. This receptor was identified in a man aged 18 to 35 who had mild COVID-19 (a few samples of this study predate the infection). The sample titles of this study are shuffled in the database, so cell type and time point are left out; the donor was told from shared clones. The material sequenced was PBMCs or a T cell subset sorted from them (not recorded which). The chain joins TRBV7-2 to TRBJ2-1, with 13 junctional bases fitting TRBD2. The CDR3 region has the sequence CASSLEPTPGLAGIF. Here is the DNA: TGTGCCAGCAGCTTGGAGCCCACCCCGGGACTAGCGGGGATCTTC. Here the CDR3 is joined to the reference TRBV7-2 and TRBJ2-1 genes, and the full variable domain is: GAGVSQSPSNKVTEKGKDVELRCDPISGHTALYWYRQSLGQGLEFLIYFQGNSAPDKSGLPSDRFSAERTGGSVSTLTIQRTQQEDSAVYLCASSLEPTPGLAGIFGPGTRLTVL.